Below are 19 T cell receptor beta chains sequenced from a single sample in a study of T-cell memory formation after mild COVID-19. MiXCR was run by TCRdb on the 5' RACE reads, yielding one entry per CDR3 protein. The data show over 60,000 distinct CDR3 sequences, 16% seen once. Sequenced input: PBMCs or a T cell subset sorted from them (not recorded which). The receptors shown here come from an adult woman who had mild COVID-19 (a few samples of this study predate the infection). Cell type and time point are not known.

J is TRBJ2-5 and V is TRBV11-2, with 8 nucleotides matching TRBD1. Germline assignment: CDR1 SGHAT and CDR2 FQNNGV. There are 15 residues in the CDR3. V shed 2 bases and J 4 bases; nucleotides not matched to a gene: 6. The CDR3 DNA sequence: TGTGCCAGCAGCTTATACTGGACAGGGAGAGAGACCCAGTACTTC. This encodes CASSLYWTGRETQYF.

There are a few counts of this clonotype. The chain is built from TRBV6-5 and TRBJ2-1; no firm D call. This CDR3 has 15 residues. Per germline, CDR1 MNHEY and CDR2 SVGAGI. Trimming shortened V by 0 bases and J by 3 bases, and 9 bases separated the two germline ends. The CDR3 reads CASSYSPPSYNEQFF. The CDR3 DNA follows: TGTGCCAGCAGTTACTCCCCACCTAGCTACAATGAGCAGTTCTTC.

This clonotype was seen only a few times. This chain connects TRBV12-3 or TRBV12-4 to TRBJ1-5; TRBD1 might be the D (6 bases). The CDR3 contains 15 residues. Trimming cost V 4 bases and J 2 bases, with 12 bases left between them. The CDR3 DNA is TGTGCCAGCAGTTCACAGGGCGCCGGCAATCAGCCCCAGCATTTT. Residues: CASSSQGAGNQPQHF.

This clonotype came up many times. One end of the junction is discordant with germline, which a read error may explain. J is TRBJ2-7 and V is TRBV7-7, with a possible D match to TRBD1 (5 bases). The CDR3 totals 14 residues. Germline V gives CDR1 SSHAT, CDR2 FNYEAQ (reference sequence). DNA of the CDR3: TGTGCTAGCAGCTTATATCAGGGTCCCTACGAGCAGTACTTC. Its translation is CASSLYQGPYEQYF.

This sequence joins TRBV5-1 and TRBJ2-2, with 7 positions matching TRBD1. V shed 4 bases and J 5 bases; nucleotides not matched to a gene: 8. Germline CDR1 reads SGHRS; CDR2 reads YFSETQ. The CDR3 is 15 residues long. CDR3 amino acids: CASSKGADPTGELFF. In DNA, the CDR3 is TGCGCCAGCAGCAAGGGGGCGGATCCAACCGGGGAGCTGTTTTTT.

This chain joins TRBV12-3 or TRBV12-4 and TRBJ1-1; the match to TRBD1 covers 9 bases. This CDR3 has 15 amino acids. V was pared by 10 bases and J by 1 base, with 10 bases of the junction left unmatched. CDR3 sequence: CATTGQGLGNTEAFF. The CDR3 bases are TGTGCCACTACGGGACAGGGCTTAGGGAACACTGAAGCTTTCTTT.

This clonotype has a handful of counts. V and J are TRBV5-1 and TRBJ2-2, with 13 bases lining up with TRBD2. The CDR3 is 16 amino acids. V trimming: 4 bases; J trimming: 4 bases; junction bases outside the gene matches: 4. Germline CDR1 SGHRS, CDR2 YFSETQ. The DNA of the CDR3 is TGCGCCAGCAGCCTCTGGACTAGCGGGGGCACCGGGGAGCTGTTTTTT. It codes for CASSLWTSGGTGELFF.

V gene TRBV12-3 or TRBV12-4 combines with J gene TRBJ1-3, with D maybe TRBD1 (5 bases). This CDR3 has 17 residues. V was pared by 6 bases and J by 3 bases, with 21 bases between. The CDR3 protein is CASRIAGSGRDGNTIYF. The CDR3 nucleotides are TGTGCCAGCAGAATTGCGGGTTCGGGACGGGATGGAAACACCATATATTTT.

Many counts were recorded for this clonotype. The V call is TRBV4-2, the J call TRBJ2-7, with 7 positions matching TRBD1. CDR3 length: 17 residues. CDR1 and CDR2 (germline): LGHNA, YNFKEQ. The trim removed 0 bases at V and 0 bases at J, leaving 8 bases unmatched. CDR3 sequence reads: CASSQEGDSAISYEQYF. CDR3 DNA: TGTGCCAGCAGCCAAGAAGGGGACAGCGCGATCTCCTACGAGCAGTACTTC.

Points on this clonotype: One base away lies a much larger clone, so this may be a sequencing read error. The CDR3 does not end in the conserved phenylalanine or tryptophan, so this is likely a read error. CDR3 region: CASSLAGGPGEQFL. As DNA, the CDR3 is TGTGCCAGCAGTTTGGCGGGAGGGCCAGGTGAGCAGTTCTTA. The chain couples TRBV12-3 or TRBV12-4 to TRBJ2-1; 9 positions match TRBD2. The CDR3 has 14 residues. After removal of 3 bases from V and 9 bases from J, the junction contained 6 bases not matched to a gene.

At least ten counts were recorded for this clonotype. The chain employs TRBV6-5 and TRBJ2-7; D might be TRBD1 (5 bases). Trimming removed 2 bases at V and 0 bases at J, with 8 bases between. The CDR3 is 14 residues long. Germline CDR1 reads MNHEY; CDR2 reads SVGAGI. This CDR3 is CASSYGQISYEQYF. CDR3 in DNA: TGTGCCAGCAGTTACGGACAAATCTCCTACGAGCAGTACTTC.

The V gene is TRBV7-9, the J gene TRBJ2-1; 8 nucleotides align to TRBD2. Germline V lookup: CDR1 SEHNR, CDR2 FQNEAQ (reference sequence). Unmatched junction bases numbered 4, after V lost 2 bases and J lost 10 bases. The CDR3 consists of 13 residues. In DNA form, the CDR3 reads TGTGCCAGCAGCTTAATAGCGGGGCAAGAGCAGTTCTTC. This translates into CASSLIAGQEQFF.

This chain joins TRBV12-3 or TRBV12-4 and TRBJ2-5, with D uncertain. The CDR3 is 12 residues long. Trimming left V 8 bases short and J 1 base short, with 8 bases between. The CDR3: CASGGVQETQYF. CDR3 nucleotide sequence: TGTGCCAGCGGTGGCGTCCAAGAGACCCAGTACTTC.

V and J are TRBV7-3 and TRBJ2-2; D is possibly TRBD1 or TRBD2 (5 bases each). Deletions cut 5 bases from V and 0 bases from J, with 10 bases between. The CDR3 runs to 15 residues. Germline V lookup: CDR1 SGHTA, CDR2 FQGTGA. The CDR3 region has the DNA TGTGCCAGCAGCCGGGGCCCCACGAACACCGGGGAGCTGTTTTTT. Its protein product is CASSRGPTNTGELFF.

A single count supports this clonotype. The chain is built from TRBV7-7 and TRBJ2-7; weak D call: TRBD1 (7 bases). The V end was cut by 5 bases, the J end by 5 bases, with 22 bases between. The CDR3 is 16 amino acids. CDR1 is SSHAT, CDR2 FNYEAQ, per germline (reference sequence). The DNA of the CDR3 is TGTGCCAGCAGCCCCTCGGCAGGGGGGTCCCTCAACGAGCAGTACTTC. Translating gives CASSPSAGGSLNEQYF. Full variable domain (missing parts from reference TRBV7-7 and TRBJ2-7): GAGVSQSPRYKVTKRGQDVTLRCDPISSHATLYWYQQALGQGPEFLTYFNYEAQPDKSGLPSDRFSAERPEGSISTLTIQRTEQRDSAMYRCASSPSAGGSLNEQYFGPGTRLTVT.

This rearrangement joins TRBV7-9 to TRBJ2-1, with D tentatively TRBD1 (5 bases). Germline CDR1 and CDR2: SEHNR and FQNEAQ (reference sequence). CDR3 length equals 12 residues. V dropped 5 bases and J dropped 10 bases, with 12 bases sitting between them. CDR3 sequence: CASSAPGNEQFF. CDR3 coding DNA: TGTGCCAGCAGCGCCCCAGGGAACGAGCAGTTCTTC.

This clonotype was observed a few times. The CDR3 loop reads CSAREFLRGAGTEAFF. CDR3 DNA: TGCAGTGCTAGAGAATTTCTCAGGGGAGCGGGAACTGAAGCTTTCTTT. The chain carries TRBV20-1 and TRBJ1-1; a possible D gene is TRBD1 (6 bases). The CDR3 extends over 16 amino acids. Germline V gene data show CDR1 as DFQATT and CDR2 as SNEGSKA (reference sequence). Trimming cost V 0 bases and J 5 bases, with 19 bases left between them.

In this sample, this clonotype turned up a few times. The V gene is TRBV7-6, the J gene TRBJ2-7; D gene uncertain. The CDR3 has 15 amino acids. Looked up from germline, CDR1 is SGHVS and CDR2 is FNYEAQ. Deletions cut 1 base from V and 5 bases from J, with 15 bases between. The CDR3, as DNA: TGTGCCAGCAGCTTAGTACCAGGCCCGTATGACGAGCAGTACTTC. Translating it yields CASSLVPGPYDEQYF.

V is TRBV9 and J is TRBJ2-1, with 7 bases fitting TRBD2. The CDR3 runs 15 residues. Germline assignment: CDR1 SGDLS and CDR2 YYNGEE. Trimming took 3 bases from V and 4 from J; bases not matched to a gene: 7. CDR3 nucleotides: TGTGCCAGCAGCGGGGGCGGGAGTTGGTACAATGAGCAGTTCTTC. Its translation: CASSGGGSWYNEQFF.